This paragraph covers one T cell receptor (beta chain) sequence. This sample stems from a study of blood T cell repertoires in COVID-19. Study-level background: PBMCs, B-cell-depleted T cells, or T cells provided the cDNA or gDNA that made up the material.

Original data processing: Using reference gene primer amplification, nucleated cell counts were estimated. The repertoire was sequenced with immunoSEQ multiplex PCR; TCRdb's copy has only in-frame clones and lacks some. V, J and clone size are those of that table, while D and trimming were read from the DNA. The data contain some 150,000 clones, around four fifths of them singletons. The CDR3 sequence is 12 residues long. V shed 4 bases, J shed 10 bases, and the junction held 6 bases outside the gene matches. CDR1 and CDR2 (germline): SGHNT, YENEEA. V usage is TRBV11-3 and J usage is TRBJ1-1; 7 bases fit TRBD1. This receptor was taken from a woman aged 35 to 49 with active or convalescent COVID-19. The source material was peripheral blood. CDR3 nucleotide sequence: TGTGCCAGCAGCTACAGGGGTAGAGGAGCTTTCTTT. Translation: CASSYRGRGAFF.